This T cell receptor beta chain was captured by sequencing in a study of T cells after yellow fever vaccination. This clonotype was observed a handful of times. What it binds is unknown. Using its own MiXCR run on the 5' RACE reads, TCRdb lists one record per CDR3 protein. The sample yields some 390,000 distinct CDR3 sequences, around 6.4% seen once. Points from the study as a whole: Boosting was followed by the reappearance of most primary-vaccination clones (roughly 95% CD4, 70% to 90% CD8).

The CDR3 has 16 amino acids. The ends were cut back, 6 bases at V and 7 bases at J, with 21 bases in the middle. The chain carries TRBV23-1 and TRBJ2-2; TRBD2 is a possible D gene (6 bases). TRBV23-1 is given ORF status, its function remaining uncertain. Here the sequenced sample was PBMCs, taken 5 days after the yellow fever booster vaccination. The source is a man aged 30 to 45 who received the YFV17D yellow fever vaccine. The CDR3, as DNA: TGCGCCAGCAGGACGACATCTGGGGACTTTGTCGGGGAGCTGTTTTTT. Translation: CASRTTSGDFVGELFF.